Below, one TCR beta chain is given with its context. Its antigen is as yet unknown. TCRdb re-called the RACE reads through MiXCR, storing one row per CDR3 protein. The table lists 300,000 to 450,000 distinct CDR3 sequences, 4.5% to 6% of them singletons. The data belong to a study of human T cells and chemical hapten exposure. The time point is: pre-sensitization, week 0. The treatment denotes: therapeutic diphenylcyclopropenone sensitization with weekly scalp DPC. Germline CDR1 and CDR2: MNHEY and SVGAGI. V dropped 0 bases and J dropped 0; count of bases not matched to a gene: 20. The CDR3 contains 22 residues. Whole-study findings and limits: Expanded TCRs created a significantly greater count of big CDR3 similarity clusters than controls did.

This receptor was obtained from a woman between 45 and 60 years old with alopecia areata. Some clones in this sample may be carry-over from other donors' samples. The sequenced sample was whole blood, obtained in connection with sensitization to the hapten diphenylcyclopropenone (DPC). The J gene is TRBJ1-1, the V gene TRBV6-5; the match to TRBD1 covers 9 bases. CDR3 region: CASSYSILDRGVGVGMNTEAFF. The CDR3 coding sequence is TGTGCCAGCAGTTACTCGATCCTGGACAGGGGAGTTGGGGTTGGAATGAACACTGAAGCTTTCTTT.